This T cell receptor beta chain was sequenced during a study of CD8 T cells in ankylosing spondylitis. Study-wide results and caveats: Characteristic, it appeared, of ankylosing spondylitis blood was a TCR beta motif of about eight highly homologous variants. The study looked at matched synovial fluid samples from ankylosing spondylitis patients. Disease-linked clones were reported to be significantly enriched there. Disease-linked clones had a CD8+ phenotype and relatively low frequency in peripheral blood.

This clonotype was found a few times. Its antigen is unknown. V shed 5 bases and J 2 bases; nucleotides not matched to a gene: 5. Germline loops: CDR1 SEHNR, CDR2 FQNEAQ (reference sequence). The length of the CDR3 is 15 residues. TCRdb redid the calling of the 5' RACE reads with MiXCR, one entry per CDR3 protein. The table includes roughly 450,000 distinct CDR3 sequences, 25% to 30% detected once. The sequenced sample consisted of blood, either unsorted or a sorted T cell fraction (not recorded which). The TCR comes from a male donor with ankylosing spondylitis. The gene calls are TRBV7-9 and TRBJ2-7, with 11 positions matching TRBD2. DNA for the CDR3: TGTGCCAGCAGCAAGGGACTAGCGGCTCCCTACGAGCAGTACTTC. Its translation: CASSKGLAAPYEQYF.